This TCR beta chain was documented in a study of early T cells in non-severe SARS-CoV-2 infection. Across the study: The authors sequenced bulk RNA from unsorted whole blood, leaving chains unpaired. Study-wide results and limits: VDJdb matches were skewed toward anti-spike CD8 T cell responses.

V lost 4 bases, J lost 8 bases, and 8 bases stayed unmatched. This CDR3 has 15 residues. The germline V gene encodes CDR1 SGHRS and CDR2 YFSETQ. In the library, individual cDNA molecules carried attached unique molecular identifiers. MiXCR, run by TCRdb on the 5' RACE reads, gives a single entry per CDR3 protein. The table lists roughly 120,000 distinct CDR3 sequences, around 12% of them singletons. In the case of this clonotype: As yet, its antigen is unknown.

Source: whole blood, taken at baseline. This TCR derives from an adult who was a healthcare worker with PCR-confirmed SARS-CoV-2 infection or an uninfected control (not recorded which). The chain links TRBV5-1 to TRBJ2-1; 11 bases fit TRBD2. The chain's CDR3 is CASSKIAGGNDEQFF. CDR3 coding DNA: TGCGCCAGCAGCAAAATAGCGGGAGGGAACGATGAGCAGTTCTTC.